The 8 T cell receptor beta chains listed next were all sequenced from one sample in a study of long-term antiretroviral therapy in people with HIV. A v3.0 immunoSEQ assay was performed at survey level. Assay: immunoSEQ multiplex PCR; the TCRdb copy retains only in-frame clones and omits some. The sample carries over 15,000 clones, more than 65% recorded once. Sequencing was performed on unsorted PBMCs, taken at the start of antiretroviral therapy, before treatment. All receptors derive from a man younger than 35 with HIV.

The V and J genes are TRBV15 and TRBJ1-1, with D hard to call. CDR3 length: 14 amino acids. Germline V CDR1 and CDR2: LNHNV, YYDKDF (reference sequence). Trimming removed 0 bases at V and 9 bases at J, with 14 bases between. CDR3 residues: CATSRDADPRKAFF. The CDR3 bases are TGTGCCACCAGCAGAGATGCGGACCCGAGGAAAGCTTTCTTT.

This chain joins TRBV28 and TRBJ2-7; TRBD2 agrees at 8 bases. CDR1 is MDHEN, CDR2 SYDVKM, per germline. There are 14 residues in the CDR3. With 6 bases clipped from V and 4 bases from J, the junction kept 8 bases outside the gene matches. CDR3 DNA sequence: TGTGCCAGCAGAGCGGGGGCCAGGGGTTACGAGCAGTACTTC. It codes for CASRAGARGYEQYF.

This chain uses TRBV7-9 with TRBJ2-3; D ambiguous. Trimming pared 2 bases from V and 0 bases from J, leaving 6 bases between. Germline CDR1 SEHNR, CDR2 FQNEAQ (reference sequence). This CDR3 comprises 14 residues. The CDR3 loop reads CASSLMGSTDTQYF. DNA for the CDR3: TGTGCCAGCAGCTTAATGGGAAGCACAGATACGCAGTATTTT.

The chain joins TRBV5-1 to TRBJ2-1; 13 bases match TRBD2. Trimming at V came to 5 bases and at J to 8 bases, leaving 7 bases not matched to a gene. The CDR3 totals 15 residues. Per germline, CDR1 SGHRS and CDR2 YFSETQ. CDR3: CASSTGTSGIYEQFF. The CDR3 nucleotides are TGCGCCAGCAGTACCGGGACTAGCGGGATATATGAGCAGTTCTTC.

J is TRBJ1-1 and V is TRBV7-2; a weak D match, TRBD1 (6 bases). The CDR3 spans 14 residues. Germline CDR1 reads SGHTA; CDR2 reads FQGNSA. V was pared by 6 bases and J by 4 bases, with 15 bases between. The CDR3 loop is CASRPDRSLTEAFF. In nucleotides, the CDR3 is TGTGCCAGCAGACCGGACAGATCCCTCACTGAAGCTTTCTTT.

A few counts support this clone. The chain has TRBV27 and TRBJ1-1, with TRBD1 as a possible D gene (5 bases). The CDR3 consists of 11 residues. V was trimmed by 10 bases and J by 1 base, leaving 7 bases between them. Germline V lookup: CDR1 MNHEY, CDR2 SMNVEV (reference sequence). This chain's CDR3 is CATGQNTEAFF. CDR3 nucleotides: TGTGCCACCGGACAGAACACTGAAGCTTTCTTT.

In this sample, this clone is medium-sized. The chain is built from TRBV19 and TRBJ2-7; TRBD2 might be the D (6 bases). Germline V gives CDR1 LNHDA, CDR2 SQIVND (reference sequence). Trimming left V 10 bases short and J 6 bases short, with 16 bases between. This CDR3 is 12 amino acids long. CDR3 DNA sequence: TGTGCCACCACGGACGGAGGGGCCGAGCAGTACTTC. This encodes CATTDGGAEQYF.

The V call is TRBV19, the J call TRBJ1-5; 10 positions match TRBD1. Germline-derived CDR1 and CDR2 are LNHDA and SQIVND (reference sequence). V lost 5 bases to trimming and J lost 7 bases; unmatched junction nucleotides: 11. This CDR3 region has 16 residues. In DNA form, the CDR3 reads TGTGCCAGTAGTCCTATAGACAGGGGGCGAGGACAGCCCCAGCATTTT. This encodes CASSPIDRGRGQPQHF.